This T cell receptor (beta chain) was observed in a study of T cells after yellow fever vaccination. The study, taken as a whole, reports: A minor fraction of clonotypes spanned both CD4 and CD8 compartments. Abundant clonotypes from the bulk population could contaminate FACS-sorted repertoires.

This clonotype was counted between two and nine times. Its target is not known. This CDR3 region has 13 residues. Trimming shortened V by 5 bases and J by 5 bases, and 12 bases separated the two germline ends. Germline CDR1 and CDR2: MGHDK and SYGVNS. MiXCR was run by TCRdb on the 5' RACE reads, yielding one entry per CDR3 protein. The sample comprises around 330,000 distinct CDR3 sequences, more than 3% of which are singletons, and 23% rests with the top ten. Material: PBMCs, obtained on the day of the yellow fever booster vaccination. This receptor was obtained from a man younger than 35 who received the YFV17D yellow fever vaccine. The chain joins TRBV25-1 to TRBJ1-1; maybe TRBD1 (5 bases). The CDR3 reads CASSPYGATEAFF. The CDR3 region has the DNA TGTGCCAGCAGTCCATATGGGGCTACTGAAGCTTTCTTT.